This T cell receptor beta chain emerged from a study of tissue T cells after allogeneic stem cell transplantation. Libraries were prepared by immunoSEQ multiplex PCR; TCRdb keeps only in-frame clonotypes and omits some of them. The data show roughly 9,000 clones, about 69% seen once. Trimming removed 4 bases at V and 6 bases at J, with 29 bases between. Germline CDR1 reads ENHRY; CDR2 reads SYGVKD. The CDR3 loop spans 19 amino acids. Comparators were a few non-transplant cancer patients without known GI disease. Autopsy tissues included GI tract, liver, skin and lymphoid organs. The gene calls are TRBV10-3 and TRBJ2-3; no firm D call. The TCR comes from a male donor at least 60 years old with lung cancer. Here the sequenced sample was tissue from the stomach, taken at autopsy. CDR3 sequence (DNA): TGTGCCATCAGTGTTCCACCTTCTAGTTTTCGGGCCTCGAGTGATACGCAGTATTTT. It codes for CAISVPPSSFRASSDTQYF.